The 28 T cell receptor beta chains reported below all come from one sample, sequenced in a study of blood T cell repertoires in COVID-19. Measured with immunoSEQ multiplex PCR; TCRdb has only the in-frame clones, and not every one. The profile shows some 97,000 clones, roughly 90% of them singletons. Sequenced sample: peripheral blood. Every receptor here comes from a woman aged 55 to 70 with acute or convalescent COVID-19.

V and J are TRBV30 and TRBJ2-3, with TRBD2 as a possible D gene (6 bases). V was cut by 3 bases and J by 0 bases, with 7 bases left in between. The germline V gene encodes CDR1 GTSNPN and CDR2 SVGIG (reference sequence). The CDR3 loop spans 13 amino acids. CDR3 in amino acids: CAWRTRSTDTQYF. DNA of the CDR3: TGTGCCTGGAGGACTAGGAGCACAGATACGCAGTATTTT.

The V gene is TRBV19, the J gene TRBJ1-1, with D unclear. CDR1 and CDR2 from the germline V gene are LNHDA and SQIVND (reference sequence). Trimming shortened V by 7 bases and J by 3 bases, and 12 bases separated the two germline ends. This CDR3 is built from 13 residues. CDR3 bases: TGTGCCAGTACCAACCCGAGGGACACTGAAGCTTTCTTT. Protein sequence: CASTNPRDTEAFF.

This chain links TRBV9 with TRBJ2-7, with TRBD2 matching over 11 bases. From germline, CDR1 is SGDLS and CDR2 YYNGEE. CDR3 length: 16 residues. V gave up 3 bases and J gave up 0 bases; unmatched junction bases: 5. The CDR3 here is CASSEGLAESSYEQYF. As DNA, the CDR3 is TGTGCCAGCAGCGAGGGACTAGCGGAAAGCTCCTACGAGCAGTACTTC.

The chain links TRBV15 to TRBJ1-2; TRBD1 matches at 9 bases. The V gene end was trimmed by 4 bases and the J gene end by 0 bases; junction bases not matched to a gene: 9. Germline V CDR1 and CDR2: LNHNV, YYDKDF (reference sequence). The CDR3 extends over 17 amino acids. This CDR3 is CATSTQDRGLTNYGYTF. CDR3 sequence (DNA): TGTGCCACCAGCACACAGGACAGGGGCCTTACTAACTATGGCTACACCTTC.

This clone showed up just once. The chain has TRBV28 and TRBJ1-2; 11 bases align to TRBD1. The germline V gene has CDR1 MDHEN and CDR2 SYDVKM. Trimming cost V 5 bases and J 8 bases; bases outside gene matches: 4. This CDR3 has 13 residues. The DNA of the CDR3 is TGTGCCAGCAGTCGGACAGGGGGCGAAGGCTACACCTTC. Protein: CASSRTGGEGYTF.

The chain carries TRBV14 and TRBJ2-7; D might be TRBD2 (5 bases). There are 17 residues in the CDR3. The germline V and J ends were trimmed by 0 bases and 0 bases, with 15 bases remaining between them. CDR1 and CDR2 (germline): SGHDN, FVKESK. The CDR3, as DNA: TGTGCCAGCAGCCAAGATGTGAGGGCTAGATCCTCCTACGAGCAGTACGTC. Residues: CASSQDVRARSSYEQYV.

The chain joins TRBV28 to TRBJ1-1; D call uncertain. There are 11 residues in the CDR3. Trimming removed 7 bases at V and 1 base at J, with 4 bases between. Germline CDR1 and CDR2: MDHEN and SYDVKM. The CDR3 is CASTSNTEAFF. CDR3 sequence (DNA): TGTGCCAGCACTTCGAACACTGAAGCTTTCTTT.

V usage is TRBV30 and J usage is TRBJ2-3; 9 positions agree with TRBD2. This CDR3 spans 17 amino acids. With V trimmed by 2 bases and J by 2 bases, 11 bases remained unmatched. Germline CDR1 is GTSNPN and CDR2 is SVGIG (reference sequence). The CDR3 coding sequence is TGTGCCTGGAGTCCCCCTTGGGGACTAGCCCTCACAGATACGCAGTATTTT. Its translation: CAWSPPWGLALTDTQYF.

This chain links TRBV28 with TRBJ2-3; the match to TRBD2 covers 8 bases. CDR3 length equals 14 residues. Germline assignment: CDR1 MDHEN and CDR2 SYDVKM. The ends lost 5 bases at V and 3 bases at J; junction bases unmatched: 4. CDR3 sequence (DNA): TGTGCCAGCAGTCTTGGACTAGCAACAGATACGCAGTATTTT. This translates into CASSLGLATDTQYF.

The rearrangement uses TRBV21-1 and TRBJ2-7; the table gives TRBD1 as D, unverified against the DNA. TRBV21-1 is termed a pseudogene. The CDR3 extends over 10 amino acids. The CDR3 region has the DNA TGTGCCAGCAGATGGCCTCCAACAGACGTC. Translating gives CASRWPPTDV.

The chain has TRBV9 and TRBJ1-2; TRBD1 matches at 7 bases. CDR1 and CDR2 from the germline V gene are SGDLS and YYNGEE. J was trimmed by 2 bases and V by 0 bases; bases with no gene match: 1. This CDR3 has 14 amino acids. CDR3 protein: CASSVAQGNYGYTF. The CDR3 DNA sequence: TGTGCCAGCAGCGTAGCACAGGGGAACTATGGCTACACCTTC. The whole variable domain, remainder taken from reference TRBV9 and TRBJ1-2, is DSGVTQTPKHLITATGQRVTLRCSPRSGDLSVYWYQQSLDQGLQFLIQYYNGEERAKGNILERFSAQQFPDLHSELNLSSLELGDSALYFCASSVAQGNYGYTFGSGTRLTVV.

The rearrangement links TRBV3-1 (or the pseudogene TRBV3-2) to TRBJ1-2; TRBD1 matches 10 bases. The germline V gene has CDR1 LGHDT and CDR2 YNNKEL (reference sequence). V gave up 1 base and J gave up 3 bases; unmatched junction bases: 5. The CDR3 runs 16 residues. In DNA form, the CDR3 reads TGTGCCAGCAGCCAAGTTAGGACAGGGGGGGACTATGGCTACACCTTC. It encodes CASSQVRTGGDYGYTF.

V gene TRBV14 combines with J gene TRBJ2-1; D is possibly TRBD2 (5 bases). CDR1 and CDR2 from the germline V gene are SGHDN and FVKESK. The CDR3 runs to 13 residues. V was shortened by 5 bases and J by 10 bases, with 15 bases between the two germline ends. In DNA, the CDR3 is TGTGCCAGCAGCGCAATGCGAGCGGTCGAGCAGTTCTTC. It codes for CASSAMRAVEQFF.

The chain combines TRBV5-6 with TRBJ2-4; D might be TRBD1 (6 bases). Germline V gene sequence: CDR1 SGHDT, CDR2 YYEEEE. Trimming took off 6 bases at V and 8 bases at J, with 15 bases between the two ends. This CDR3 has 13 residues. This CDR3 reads CASTRVGADIQYF. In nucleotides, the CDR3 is TGTGCCAGCACACGGGTGGGGGCCGACATTCAGTACTTC.

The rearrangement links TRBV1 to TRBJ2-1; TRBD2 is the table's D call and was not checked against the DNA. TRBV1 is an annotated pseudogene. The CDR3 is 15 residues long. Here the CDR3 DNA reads TGCACCAGCAGCTACCGGGAGCCAGGGCTCGATGAGCAGTTCTTC. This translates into CTSSYREPGLDEQFF.

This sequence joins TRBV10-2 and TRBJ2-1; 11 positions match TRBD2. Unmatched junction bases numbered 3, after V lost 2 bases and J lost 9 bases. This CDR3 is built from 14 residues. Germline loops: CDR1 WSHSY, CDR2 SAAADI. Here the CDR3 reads CASSETSGRAEQFF. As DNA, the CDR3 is TGCGCCAGCAGTGAGACTAGCGGGAGAGCTGAGCAGTTCTTC.

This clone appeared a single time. The CDR3, as DNA: TGTGCCAGCAGGGACAGCTCCTATAATTCACCCCTCCACTTT. Amino acid sequence: CASRDSSYNSPLHF. The chain links TRBV28 to TRBJ1-6, with D possibly TRBD1 on 6 matching bases. The CDR3 extends over 14 amino acids. Trimming cost V 6 bases and J 0 bases, with 6 bases left between them. The germline V gene has CDR1 MDHEN and CDR2 SYDVKM.

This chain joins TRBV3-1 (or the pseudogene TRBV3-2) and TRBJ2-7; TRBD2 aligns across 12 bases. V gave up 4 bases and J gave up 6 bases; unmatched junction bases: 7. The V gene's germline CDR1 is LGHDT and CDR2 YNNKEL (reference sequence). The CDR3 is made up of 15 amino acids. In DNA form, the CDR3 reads TGTGCCAGCAGCCCGAGACTAGCGGGAGTGGGCGAGCAGTACTTC. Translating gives CASSPRLAGVGEQYF.

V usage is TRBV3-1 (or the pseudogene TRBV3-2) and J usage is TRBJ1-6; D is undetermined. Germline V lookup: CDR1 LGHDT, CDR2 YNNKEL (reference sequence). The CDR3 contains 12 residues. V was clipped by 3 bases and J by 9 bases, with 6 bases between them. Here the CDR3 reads CASSQTGSPLHF. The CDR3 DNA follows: TGTGCCAGCAGCCAGACGGGTTCACCCCTCCACTTT.

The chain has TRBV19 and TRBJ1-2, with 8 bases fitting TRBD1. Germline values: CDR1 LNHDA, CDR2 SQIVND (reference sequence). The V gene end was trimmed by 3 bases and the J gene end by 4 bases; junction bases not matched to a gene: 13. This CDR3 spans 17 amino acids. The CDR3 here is CASSIEQGGVGSYGYTF. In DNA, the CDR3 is TGTGCCAGTAGTATCGAACAGGGGGGAGTGGGTAGCTATGGCTACACCTTC. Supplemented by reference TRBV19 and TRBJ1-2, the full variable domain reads DGGITQSPKYLFRKEGQNVTLSCEQNLNHDAMYWYRQDPGQGLRLIYYSQIVNDFQKGDIAEGYSVSREKKESFPLTVTSAQKNPTAFYLCASSIEQGGVGSYGYTFGSGTRLTVV.

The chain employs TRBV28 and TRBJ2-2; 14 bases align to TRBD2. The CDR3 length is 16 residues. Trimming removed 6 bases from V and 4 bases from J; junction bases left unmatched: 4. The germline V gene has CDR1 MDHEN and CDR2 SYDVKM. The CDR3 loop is CASRSGLAGATGELFF. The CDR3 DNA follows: TGTGCCAGCAGGTCGGGACTAGCGGGAGCCACCGGGGAGCTGTTTTTT.

CDR3 DNA: TGTGCCAGCAGTGAATCTGTCTCCAATGAGCAGTTCTTC. Its translation: CASSESVSNEQFF. The rearrangement links TRBV25-1 to TRBJ2-1; D gene uncertain. The germline V gene has CDR1 MGHDK and CDR2 SYGVNS. The length of the CDR3 is 13 residues. Trimming cost V 1 base and J 6 bases, with 7 bases left between them.

CDR3 protein: CASSGGGALTGELFF. CDR3 bases: TGTGCCAGCAGCGGAGGGGGAGCCCTCACCGGGGAGCTGTTTTTT. The rearrangement uses TRBV9 and TRBJ2-2, with a possible D match to TRBD1 (6 bases). Trimming left V 3 bases short and J 4 bases short, with 13 bases between. Germline values: CDR1 SGDLS, CDR2 YYNGEE. The length of the CDR3 is 15 residues.

In DNA form, the CDR3 reads TGTGCCAGTAGTATAACTAGCGGGATGAGCGAGCAGTACTTC. Its protein product is CASSITSGMSEQYF. This chain uses TRBV19 with TRBJ2-7; TRBD2 matches at 10 bases. There are 14 residues in the CDR3. CDR1 and CDR2 from the germline V gene are LNHDA and SQIVND (reference sequence). V shed 2 bases and J 6 bases; nucleotides not matched to a gene: 4.

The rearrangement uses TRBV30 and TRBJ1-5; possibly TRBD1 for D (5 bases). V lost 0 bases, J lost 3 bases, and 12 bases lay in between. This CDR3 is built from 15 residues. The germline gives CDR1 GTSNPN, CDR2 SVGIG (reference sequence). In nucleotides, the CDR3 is TGTGCCTGGAGTGTACAAGGGGTGAACAATCAGCCCCAGCATTTT. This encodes CAWSVQGVNNQPQHF.

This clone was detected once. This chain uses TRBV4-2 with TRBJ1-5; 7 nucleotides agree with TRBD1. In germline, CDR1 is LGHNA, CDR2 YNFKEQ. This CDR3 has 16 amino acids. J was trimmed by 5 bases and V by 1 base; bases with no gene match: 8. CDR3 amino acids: CASSQGGRGQDQPQHF. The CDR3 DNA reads TGTGCCAGCAGCCAAGGAGGTAGGGGGCAGGATCAGCCCCAGCATTTT.

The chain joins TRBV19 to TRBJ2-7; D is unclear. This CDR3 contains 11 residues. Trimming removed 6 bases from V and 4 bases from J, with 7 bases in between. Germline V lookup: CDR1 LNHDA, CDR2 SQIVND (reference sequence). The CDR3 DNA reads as TGTGCCAGTAGCTCTCAGTACGAGCAGTACTTC. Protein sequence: CASSSQYEQYF.

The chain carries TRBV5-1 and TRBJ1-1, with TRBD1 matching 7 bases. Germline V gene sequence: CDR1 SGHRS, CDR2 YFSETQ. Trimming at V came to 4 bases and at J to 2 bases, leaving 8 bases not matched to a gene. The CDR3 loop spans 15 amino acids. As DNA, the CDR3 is TGCGCCAGCAGCCCCCACGGACAGGCAAACACTGAAGCTTTCTTT. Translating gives CASSPHGQANTEAFF.